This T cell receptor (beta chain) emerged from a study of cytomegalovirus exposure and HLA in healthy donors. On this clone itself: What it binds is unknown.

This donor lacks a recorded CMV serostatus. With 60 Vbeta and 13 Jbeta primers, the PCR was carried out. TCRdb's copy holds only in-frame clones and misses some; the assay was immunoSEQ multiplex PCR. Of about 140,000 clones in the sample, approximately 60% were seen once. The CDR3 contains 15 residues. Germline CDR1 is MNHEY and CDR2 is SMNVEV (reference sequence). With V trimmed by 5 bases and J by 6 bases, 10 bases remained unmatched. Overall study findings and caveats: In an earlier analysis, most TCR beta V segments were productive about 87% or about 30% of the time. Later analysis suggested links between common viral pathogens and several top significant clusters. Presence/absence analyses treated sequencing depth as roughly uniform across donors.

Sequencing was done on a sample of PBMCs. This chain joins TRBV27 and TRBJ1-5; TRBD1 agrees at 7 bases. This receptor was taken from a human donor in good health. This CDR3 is CASSPRQGILQPQHF. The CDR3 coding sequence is TGTGCCAGCAGTCCCCGACAGGGCATTCTTCAGCCCCAGCATTTT.